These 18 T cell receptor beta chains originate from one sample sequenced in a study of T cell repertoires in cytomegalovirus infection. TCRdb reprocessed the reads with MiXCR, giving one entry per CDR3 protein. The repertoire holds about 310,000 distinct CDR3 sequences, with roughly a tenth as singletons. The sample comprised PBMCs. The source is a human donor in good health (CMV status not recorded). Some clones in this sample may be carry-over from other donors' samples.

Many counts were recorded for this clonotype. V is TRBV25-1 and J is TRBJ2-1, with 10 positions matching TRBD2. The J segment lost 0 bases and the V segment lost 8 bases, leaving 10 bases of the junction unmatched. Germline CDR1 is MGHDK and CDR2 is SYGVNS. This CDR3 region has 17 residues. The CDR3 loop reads CASSELRLAGSYNEQFF. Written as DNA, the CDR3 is TGTGCCAGCTCCGAACTCCGACTAGCGGGCTCCTACAATGAGCAGTTCTTC. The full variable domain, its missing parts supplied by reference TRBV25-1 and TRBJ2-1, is EADIYQTPRYLVIGTGKKITLECSQTMGHDKMYWYQQDPGMELHLIHYSYGVNSTEKGDLSSESTVSRIRTEHFPLTLESARPSHTSQYLCASSELRLAGSYNEQFFGPGTRLTVL.

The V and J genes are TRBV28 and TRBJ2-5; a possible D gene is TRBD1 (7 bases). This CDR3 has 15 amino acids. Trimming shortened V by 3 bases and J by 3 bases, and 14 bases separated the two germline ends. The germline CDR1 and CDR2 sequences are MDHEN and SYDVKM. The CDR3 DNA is TGTGCCAGCAGTTTCGCGGGACAGATGGAAGAGACCCAGTACTTC. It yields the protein CASSFAGQMEETQYF.

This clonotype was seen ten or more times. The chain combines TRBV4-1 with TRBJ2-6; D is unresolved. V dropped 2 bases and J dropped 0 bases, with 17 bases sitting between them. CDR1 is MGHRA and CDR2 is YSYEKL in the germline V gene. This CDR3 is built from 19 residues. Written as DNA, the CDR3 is TGCGCCAGCAGCCAATTGCTTCTGCAGGCCGCCTCTGGGGCCAACGTCCTGACTTTC. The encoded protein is CASSQLLLQAASGANVLTF.

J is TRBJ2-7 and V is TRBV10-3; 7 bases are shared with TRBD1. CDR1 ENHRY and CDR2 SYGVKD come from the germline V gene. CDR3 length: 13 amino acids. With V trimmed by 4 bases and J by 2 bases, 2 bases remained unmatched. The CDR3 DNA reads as TGTGCCATCAGTGGACAGGGTGCCTACGAGCAGTACTTC. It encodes CAISGQGAYEQYF.

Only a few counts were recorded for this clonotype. Here the CDR3 reads CASSVDPVSGVGFF. The CDR3, as DNA: TGTGCCAGCAGCGTCGACCCGGTAAGCGGCGTTGGGTTCTTC. The gene calls are TRBV9 and TRBJ2-1, with a possible D match to TRBD2 (5 bases). This CDR3 has 14 amino acids. V lost 2 bases to trimming and J lost 15 bases, with 21 bases between them. The germline V gene encodes CDR1 SGDLS and CDR2 YYNGEE.

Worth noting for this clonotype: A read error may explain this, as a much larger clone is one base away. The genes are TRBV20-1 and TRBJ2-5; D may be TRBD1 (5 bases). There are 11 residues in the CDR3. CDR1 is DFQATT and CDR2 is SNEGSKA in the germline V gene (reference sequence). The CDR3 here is CSVGHQVTQYF. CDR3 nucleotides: TGCAGCGTCGGACACCAAGTGACCCAGTACTTC.

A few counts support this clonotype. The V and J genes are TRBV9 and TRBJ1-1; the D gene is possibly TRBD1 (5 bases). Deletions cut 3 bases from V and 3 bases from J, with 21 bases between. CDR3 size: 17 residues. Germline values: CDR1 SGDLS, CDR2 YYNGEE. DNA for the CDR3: TGTGCCAGCAGCGGTAGGGGCGGCCTCGCAAGAGACACTGAAGCTTTCTTT. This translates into CASSGRGGLARDTEAFF.

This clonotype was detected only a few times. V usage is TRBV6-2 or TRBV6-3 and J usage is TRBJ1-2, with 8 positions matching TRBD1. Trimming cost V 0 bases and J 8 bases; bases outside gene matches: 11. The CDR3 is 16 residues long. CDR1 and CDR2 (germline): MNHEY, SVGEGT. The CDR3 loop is CASSYSTRDRSGGYTF. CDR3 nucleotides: TGTGCCAGCAGTTACTCGACCCGGGACAGGTCCGGGGGCTACACCTTC.

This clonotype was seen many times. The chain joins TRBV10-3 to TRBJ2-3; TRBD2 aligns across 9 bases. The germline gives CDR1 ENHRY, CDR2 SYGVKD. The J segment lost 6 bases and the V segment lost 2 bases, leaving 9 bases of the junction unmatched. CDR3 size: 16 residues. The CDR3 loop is CAISEVAGGARDTQYF. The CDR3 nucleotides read TGTGCCATCAGTGAGGTGGCGGGGGGGGCCAGGGATACGCAGTATTTT.

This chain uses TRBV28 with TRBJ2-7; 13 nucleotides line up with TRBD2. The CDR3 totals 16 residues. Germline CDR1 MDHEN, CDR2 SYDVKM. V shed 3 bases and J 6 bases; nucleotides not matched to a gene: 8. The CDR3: CASSLSGLAGPGEQYV. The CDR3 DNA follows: TGTGCCAGCAGTTTGTCGGGACTAGCGGGGCCAGGCGAGCAGTACGTC.

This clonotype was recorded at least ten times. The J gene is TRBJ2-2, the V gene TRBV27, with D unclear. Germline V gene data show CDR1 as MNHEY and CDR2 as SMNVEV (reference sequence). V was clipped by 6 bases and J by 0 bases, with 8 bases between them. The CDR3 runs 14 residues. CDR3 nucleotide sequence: TGTGCCAGCAGAACCGTTGCGAACACCGGGGAGCTGTTTTTT. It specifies CASRTVANTGELFF.

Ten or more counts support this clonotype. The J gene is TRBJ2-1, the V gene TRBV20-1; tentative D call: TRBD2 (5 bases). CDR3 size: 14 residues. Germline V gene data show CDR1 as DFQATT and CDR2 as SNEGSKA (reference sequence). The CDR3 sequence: CSSRRGSSYNEQFF. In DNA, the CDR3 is TGCAGCAGCCGACGGGGTAGCTCCTACAATGAGCAGTTCTTC.

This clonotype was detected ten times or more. The CDR3 loop reads CASSTEPLSYEQYF. The CDR3 DNA reads TGTGCCAGCAGTACAGAGCCTCTTTCCTACGAGCAGTACTTC. This chain connects TRBV6-2 or TRBV6-3 to TRBJ2-7; no reliable D call. The V gene's germline CDR1 is MNHEY and CDR2 SVGEGT. CDR3 length: 14 residues. Trimming removed 5 bases at V and 1 base at J, with 12 bases between.

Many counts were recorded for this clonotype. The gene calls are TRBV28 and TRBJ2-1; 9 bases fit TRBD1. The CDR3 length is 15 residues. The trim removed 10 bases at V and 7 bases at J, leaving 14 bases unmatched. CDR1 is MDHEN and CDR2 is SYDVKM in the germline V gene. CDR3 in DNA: TGTGCCATAAGTGGCGCCGGGACAGGGAAGAATGAGCAGTTCTTC. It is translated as CAISGAGTGKNEQFF. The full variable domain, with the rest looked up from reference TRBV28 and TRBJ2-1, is DVKVTQSSRYLVKRTGEKVFLECVQDMDHENMFWYRQDPGLGLRLIYFSYDVKMKEKGDIPEGYSVSREKKERFSLILESASTNQTSMYLCAISGAGTGKNEQFFGPGTRLTVL.

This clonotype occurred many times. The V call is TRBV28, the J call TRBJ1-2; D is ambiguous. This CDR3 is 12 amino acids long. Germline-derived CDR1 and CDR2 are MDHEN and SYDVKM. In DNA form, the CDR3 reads TGTGCAATCGGGGAGAAGAACTATGGCTACACCTTC. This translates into CAIGEKNYGYTF.

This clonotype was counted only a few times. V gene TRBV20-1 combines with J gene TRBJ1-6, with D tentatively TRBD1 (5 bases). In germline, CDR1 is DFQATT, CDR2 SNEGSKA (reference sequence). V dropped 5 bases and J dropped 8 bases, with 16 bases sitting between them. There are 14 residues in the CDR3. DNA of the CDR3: TGCAGTGCTCCCCATTGGGGGAAGGATTCACCCCTCCACTTT. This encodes CSAPHWGKDSPLHF.

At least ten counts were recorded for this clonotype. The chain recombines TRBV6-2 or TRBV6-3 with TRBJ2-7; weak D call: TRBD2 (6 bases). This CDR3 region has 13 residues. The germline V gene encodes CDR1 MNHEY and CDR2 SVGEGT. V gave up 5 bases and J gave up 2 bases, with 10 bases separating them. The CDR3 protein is CASSLPGAYEQYV. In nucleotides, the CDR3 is TGTGCCAGCAGTCTCCCGGGGGCCTACGAGCAGTACGTC.

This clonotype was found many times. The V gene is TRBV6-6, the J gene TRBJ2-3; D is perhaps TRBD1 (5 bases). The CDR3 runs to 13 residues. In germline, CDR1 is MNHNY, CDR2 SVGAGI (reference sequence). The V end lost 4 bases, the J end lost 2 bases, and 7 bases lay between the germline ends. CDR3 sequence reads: CASSSRATDTQYF. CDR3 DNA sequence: TGTGCCAGCAGTTCCAGGGCCACAGATACGCAGTATTTT.